This TCR beta chain was sequenced for a study of cytomegalovirus exposure and HLA in healthy donors. Overall study results and limits: Presence/absence analyses treated sequencing depth as roughly uniform across donors. Reports described diagnosis of cytomegalovirus status by the classifier as highly specific and sensitive.

Regarding this clone: Antigen: not known.

With 60 Vbeta and 13 Jbeta primers, the PCR was carried out. Libraries were prepared by immunoSEQ multiplex PCR; TCRdb keeps only in-frame clonotypes and omits some of them. The sample yields 190,000 or so clones, more than 65% seen once. This receptor was identified in a girl aged 10 to 17 in good health and CMV-seropositive. The specimen sequenced was PBMCs.

The CDR3 sequence: CASRGQLNTEAFF. CDR3 bases: TGTGCCAGCCGGGGACAGTTGAACACTGAAGCTTTCTTT. The V gene is TRBV5-6, the J gene TRBJ1-1, with 7 bases aligning to TRBD1. The CDR3 runs to 13 residues. The germline V gene has CDR1 SGHDT and CDR2 YYEEEE. V trimming: 7 bases; J trimming: 0 bases; junction bases outside the gene matches: 3.